The entry below gives a single TCR beta chain sequence along with its context. Treatment reported: treatment-naive control, cytoreductive nephrectomy. The data derive from a study of radiation and T cells in renal cell carcinoma. Profiled with immunoSEQ multiplex PCR; TCRdb holds only in-frame clones, not every one. Of 14,000 to 15,000 clones listed, roughly 58% are singletons. The V and J ends lost 5 bases and 6 bases, in that order; junction bases with no gene match: 8. In germline, CDR1 is SEHNR, CDR2 FQNEAQ (reference sequence). The CDR3 is made up of 15 amino acids. Sequenced material: tumor tissue, taken from a patient whose treatment was nephrectomy without radiotherapy. This chain connects TRBV7-9 to TRBJ1-2, with TRBD1 matching over 11 bases. This sequence originates from a man aged 55 to 69 with renal cell carcinoma. The CDR3 DNA follows: TGTGCCAGCAGCCCGGGGACAGGGGGAAATAATGGCTACACCTTC. This encodes CASSPGTGGNNGYTF.